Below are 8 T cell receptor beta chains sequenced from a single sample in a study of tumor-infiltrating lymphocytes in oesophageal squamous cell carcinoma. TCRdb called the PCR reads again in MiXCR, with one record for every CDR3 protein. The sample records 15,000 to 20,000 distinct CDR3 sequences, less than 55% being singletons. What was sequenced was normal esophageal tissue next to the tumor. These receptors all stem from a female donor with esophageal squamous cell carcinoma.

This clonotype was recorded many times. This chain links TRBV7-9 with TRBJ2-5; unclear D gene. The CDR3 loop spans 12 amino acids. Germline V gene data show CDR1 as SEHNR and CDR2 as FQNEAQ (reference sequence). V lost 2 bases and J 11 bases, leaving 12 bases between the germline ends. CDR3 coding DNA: TGTGCCAGCAGCTTAATGGGCGAAACGCAGTACTTC. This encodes CASSLMGETQYF.

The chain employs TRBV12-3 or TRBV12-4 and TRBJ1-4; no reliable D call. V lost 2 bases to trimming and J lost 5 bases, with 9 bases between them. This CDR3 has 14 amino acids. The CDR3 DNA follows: TGTGCCAGCAGTTTAAGGCAGATAAATGAAAAACTGTTTTTT. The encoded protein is CASSLRQINEKLFF.

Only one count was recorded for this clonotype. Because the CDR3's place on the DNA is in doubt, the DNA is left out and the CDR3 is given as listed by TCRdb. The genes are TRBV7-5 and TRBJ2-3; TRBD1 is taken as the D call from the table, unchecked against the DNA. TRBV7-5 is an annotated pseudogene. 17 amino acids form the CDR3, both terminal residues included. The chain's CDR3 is CISVPEAAGTITDTQYF.

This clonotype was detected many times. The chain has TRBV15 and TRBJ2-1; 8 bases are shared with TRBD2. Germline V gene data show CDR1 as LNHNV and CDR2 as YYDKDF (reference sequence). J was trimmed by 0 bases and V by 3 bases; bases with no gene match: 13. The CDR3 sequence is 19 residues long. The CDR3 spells CATSRGPPSGRSSYNEQFF. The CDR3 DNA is TGTGCCACCAGCAGGGGTCCCCCTAGCGGGCGTAGCTCCTACAATGAGCAGTTCTTC.

The CDR3 protein is CASSQLAGDGNEQFF. DNA for the CDR3: TGTGCCAGCAGCCAGCTAGCGGGAGATGGCAATGAGCAGTTCTTC. This rearrangement joins TRBV3-1 to TRBJ2-1; the match to TRBD2 covers 10 bases. Trimming took 3 bases from V and 6 from J; bases not matched to a gene: 5. This CDR3 is built from 15 residues. CDR1 is LGHDT and CDR2 is YNNKEL in the germline V gene (reference sequence).

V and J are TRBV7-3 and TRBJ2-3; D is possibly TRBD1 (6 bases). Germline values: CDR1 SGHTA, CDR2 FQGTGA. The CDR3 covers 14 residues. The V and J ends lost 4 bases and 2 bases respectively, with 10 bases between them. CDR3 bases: TGTGCCAGCAGCTCCAACAGGGACACAGATACGCAGTATTTT. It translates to CASSSNRDTDTQYF.

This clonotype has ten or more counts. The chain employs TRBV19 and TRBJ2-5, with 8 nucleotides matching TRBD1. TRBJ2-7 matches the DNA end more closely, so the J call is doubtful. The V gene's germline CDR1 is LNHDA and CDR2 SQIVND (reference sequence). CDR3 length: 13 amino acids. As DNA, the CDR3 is TGTGCCAGTAGTTCCGACAGGGGAAACGAGCAGTACTTC. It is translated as CASSSDRGNEQYF.

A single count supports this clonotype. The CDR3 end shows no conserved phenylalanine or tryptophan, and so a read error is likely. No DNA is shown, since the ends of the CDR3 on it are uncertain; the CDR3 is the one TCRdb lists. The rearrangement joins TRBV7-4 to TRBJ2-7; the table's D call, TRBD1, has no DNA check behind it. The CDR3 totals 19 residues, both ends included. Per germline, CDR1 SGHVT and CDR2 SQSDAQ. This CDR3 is CASSFQGTGNSNSPLHFGN.